The 22 T cell receptor beta chains reported below all come from one sample, sequenced in a study of tumor-infiltrating lymphocytes in oesophageal squamous cell carcinoma. Each CDR3 protein is one row after TCRdb ran MiXCR on the PCR reads. This table has roughly 17,000 distinct CDR3 sequences, about 51% appearing once. The sequenced material came from normal esophageal tissue next to the tumor. These receptors were obtained from a female donor with esophageal squamous cell carcinoma.

The V call is TRBV19, the J call TRBJ2-7, with a possible D match to TRBD1 (7 bases). The closer fit of TRBJ2-5 to the DNA end suggests the J call may be wrong. This CDR3 has 15 amino acids. Germline CDR1 and CDR2: LNHDA and SQIVND (reference sequence). The CDR3 bases are TGTGCCAGTAGTCCAGGGGGGAAATTAGAAGAGACCCAGTACTTC. It codes for CASSPGGKLEETQYF.

As to this clonotype: The CDR3 end shows no conserved phenylalanine or tryptophan, and so a read error is likely. The DNA is left out, because the CDR3 cannot be placed on it with certainty; the CDR3 is given as TCRdb lists it. The genes are TRBV5-6 and TRBJ2-7; the table gives TRBD2 as D, unverified against the DNA. 9 amino acids form the CDR3, both terminal residues included. The germline CDR1 and CDR2 sequences are SGHDT and YYEEEE. This CDR3 reads CASSLGLAG.

The chain uses TRBV6-6 and TRBJ2-4, with 8 bases identical to TRBD1. The CDR3 has 19 amino acids. Germline CDR1 is MNHNY and CDR2 is SVGAGI (reference sequence). The ends lost 5 bases at V and 13 bases at J; junction bases unmatched: 28. In nucleotides, the CDR3 is TGTGCCAGCAGTGTCCGAAGTCGGACAGGGCTTTCAATTATCAATGAGCAGTACTTC. It is translated as CASSVRSRTGLSIINEQYF.

Here the CDR3 DNA reads TGTGCCAGCAGCTTACTACCCCCGGGACTAGCGGGGGGGAGGGGATACAATGAGCAGTTCTTC. Amino acid sequence: CASSLLPPGLAGGRGYNEQFF. The genes are TRBV7-3 and TRBJ2-1, with 16 bases matching TRBD2. This CDR3 has 21 amino acids. The V and J ends lost 2 bases and 4 bases, in that order; junction bases with no gene match: 14. Looked up from germline, CDR1 is SGHTA and CDR2 is FQGTGA.

The chain combines TRBV6-1 with TRBJ1-1, with D possibly being TRBD1 (6 bases). The CDR3 loop spans 15 amino acids. Germline CDR1 MNHNS, CDR2 SASEGT. Trimming removed 6 bases at V and 1 base at J, with 15 bases between. The CDR3 DNA sequence: TGTGCCAGCAGGAGGAATGACAGGAGGAACACTGAAGCTTTCTTT. This gives the protein CASRRNDRRNTEAFF.

This CDR3 reads CASSPITSGSYNEQFF. CDR3 DNA: TGTGCCAGCAGCCCCATCACTAGCGGTAGTTACAATGAGCAGTTCTTC. This rearrangement joins TRBV7-2 to TRBJ2-7; TRBD2 matches at 8 bases. Matching the DNA end better, TRBJ2-1 makes the J call doubtful. The CDR3 consists of 16 residues. Germline V gene sequence: CDR1 SGHTA, CDR2 FQGNSA.

The rearrangement joins TRBV7-9 to TRBJ2-5, with D maybe TRBD1 (6 bases). The DNA matches TRBJ2-7 better at its end, which makes the J call doubtful. Per germline, CDR1 SEHNR and CDR2 FQNEAQ (reference sequence). The CDR3 totals 16 residues. The CDR3 protein is CASSAQGGLESHEQYF. In nucleotides, the CDR3 is TGTGCCAGCAGCGCACAGGGCGGGCTAGAGTCCCACGAGCAGTACTTC.

For the CDR3, the DNA is TGTGCCAGCAGCCTACAGGGTGGTACGGAAAAACTGTTTTTT. It encodes CASSLQGGTEKLFF. The V and J genes are TRBV7-9 and TRBJ1-4, with D possibly matching TRBD1 (6 bases). The CDR3 is 14 residues long. CDR1 SEHNR and CDR2 FQNEAQ come from the germline V gene (reference sequence). V gave up 5 bases and J gave up 8 bases, with 15 bases separating them.

The chain uses TRBV28 and TRBJ2-6; no reliable D call. The germline V and J ends were trimmed by 5 bases and 2 bases, with 7 bases remaining between them. This CDR3 contains 14 residues. The germline gives CDR1 MDHEN, CDR2 SYDVKM. The CDR3 nucleotides read TGTGCCAGCAGTCGTTCTGCTGGGGCCAACGTCCTGACTTTC. Its protein is CASSRSAGANVLTF.

The V and J genes are TRBV12-5 and TRBJ2-3, with D perhaps TRBD2 (5 bases). CDR1 LGHNT and CDR2 FRNRAP come from the germline V gene. V was shortened by 5 bases and J by 14 bases, with 26 bases between the two germline ends. This CDR3 has 15 amino acids. The CDR3 coding sequence is TGTGCTAGTGGTCCCTCCCGGACGACTACCGGGGAGCTGTATTTT. Translating gives CASGPSRTTTGELYF.

The chain has TRBV11-2 and TRBJ2-3, with D hard to call. The J call may be incorrect, as the DNA end agrees better with TRBJ2-5. The CDR3 spans 14 residues. CDR1 is SGHAT and CDR2 is FQNNGV in the germline V gene. The CDR3 DNA sequence: TGTGCCAGCAGCTCATGGGCGGCCCAAGAGACCCAGTACTTC. As protein: CASSSWAAQETQYF.

This clonotype was detected only a few times. The J gene is TRBJ2-4, the V gene TRBV9; tentatively, D is TRBD1 or TRBD2 (6 bases each). Looked up from germline, CDR1 is SGDLS and CDR2 is YYNGEE. CDR3 length: 15 amino acids. Trimming took 2 bases from V and 0 from J, leaving 9 bases between them. The CDR3 sequence is CASSVGGQAKNIQYF. The CDR3 DNA is TGTGCCAGCAGCGTGGGGGGACAAGCCAAAAACATTCAGTACTTC.

The chain is built from TRBV11-2 and TRBJ2-5, with 10 bases fitting TRBD2. V dropped 3 bases and J dropped 1; count of bases not matched to a gene: 2. The germline V gene encodes CDR1 SGHAT and CDR2 FQNNGV. CDR3 size: 15 residues. This chain's CDR3 is CASSFRTSGQETQYF. In DNA, the CDR3 is TGTGCCAGCAGCTTCCGGACTAGCGGCCAAGAGACCCAGTACTTC.

The rearrangement uses TRBV7-2 and TRBJ2-3; maybe TRBD2 (5 bases). V lost 5 bases and J lost 7, with 13 bases in between. Germline V gene sequence: CDR1 SGHTA, CDR2 FQGNSA. This CDR3 spans 13 amino acids. The CDR3 sequence is CASSPLNGNTQYF. CDR3 bases: TGTGCCAGCAGCCCTTTAAACGGGAATACGCAGTATTTT.

This clonotype appeared a few times. The rearrangement joins TRBV7-6 to TRBJ2-1; 9 nucleotides agree with TRBD2. Trimming removed 10 bases from V and 4 bases from J; junction bases left unmatched: 8. The CDR3 is 14 residues long. Per the germline V gene, CDR1 is SGHVS and CDR2 is FNYEAQ. The CDR3 nucleotides read TGTGCCAAGTCGAGGCTAGCGGGGTACAATGAGCAGTTCTTC. This translates into CAKSRLAGYNEQFF.

This clonotype appeared a single time. V gene TRBV7-2 combines with J gene TRBJ2-1, with D tentatively TRBD2 (5 bases). The CDR3 loop spans 16 amino acids. CDR1 is SGHTA, CDR2 FQGNSA, per germline. V shed 1 base and J shed 0 bases, with 10 bases lying between them. The CDR3 bases are TGTGCCAGCAGCTTAGACGTAGGGAGCTCCTACAATGAGCAGTTCTTC. Protein product: CASSLDVGSSYNEQFF.

V and J are TRBV7-4 and TRBJ1-4, with no clear D. Germline assignment: CDR1 SGHVT and CDR2 SQSDAQ. There are 16 residues in the CDR3. V was clipped by 4 bases and J by 0 bases, with 12 bases between them. CDR3 amino acids: CASSCPKTATNEKLFF. In DNA, the CDR3 is TGTGCCAGCAGCTGTCCCAAGACTGCAACTAATGAAAAACTGTTTTTT.

This clonotype was detected many times. The chain carries TRBV18 and TRBJ1-5, with 9 bases identical to TRBD1. Germline CDR1 and CDR2: KGHSH and LQKENI. V dropped 3 bases and J dropped 6; count of bases not matched to a gene: 0. This CDR3 contains 13 residues. CDR3 region: CASSPTGGQPQHF. CDR3 nucleotides: TGTGCCAGCTCACCGACAGGGGGTCAGCCCCAGCATTTT.

J is TRBJ2-5 and V is TRBV2, with D possibly being TRBD2 (6 bases). V dropped 5 bases and J dropped 0 bases, with 7 bases sitting between them. The germline V gene has CDR1 SNHLY and CDR2 FYNNEI. The CDR3 runs to 13 residues. CDR3 region: CASSRDYQETQYF. The CDR3 nucleotides are TGTGCCAGCAGTCGGGACTACCAAGAGACCCAGTACTTC.

The V gene is TRBV10-2, the J gene TRBJ2-3; D perhaps matches TRBD2 (6 bases). Trimming removed 2 bases at V and 4 bases at J, with 13 bases between. The CDR3 extends over 15 amino acids. Germline V gene lookup returns CDR1 WSHSY and CDR2 SAAADI. For the CDR3, the DNA is TGCGCCAGCAGTGAGATCGGAGGGAGCGCAGATACGCAGTATTTT. Translation gives CASSEIGGSADTQYF.

The rearrangement links TRBV7-6 to TRBJ2-5, with D perhaps TRBD1 (5 bases). The CDR3 loop spans 14 amino acids. CDR1 and CDR2 from the germline V gene are SGHVS and FNYEAQ. Trimming removed 5 bases at V and 4 bases at J, with 14 bases between. The CDR3, as DNA: TGTGCCAGCAGCCCACAGGTTGGCAGAGAGACCCAGTACTTC. Protein sequence: CASSPQVGRETQYF.

The table lists this clonotype with a few counts. This may arise from a read error, as a much more abundant clone is one base away. The chain joins TRBV28 to TRBJ2-7; D not certain. Germline V gene sequence: CDR1 MDHEN, CDR2 SYDVKM. This CDR3 is 13 amino acids long. V lost 5 bases and J lost 7, with 15 bases in between. In DNA, the CDR3 is TGTGCCAGCAGTACCCTAATCCTGGAGGAGCAGTACTTC. Its translation is CASSTLILEEQYF.